Listed below are T cell receptor beta chains from one sample, sequenced in a study of identical twins. Using its own MiXCR run on the 5' RACE reads, TCRdb lists one record per CDR3 protein. Of 690,000 or so distinct CDR3 sequences listed, 8.5% to 9.5% are singletons. In addition, the sample was reused for a study of yellow fever vaccine responses in identical twins.

Source material: PBMCs. These receptors all come from a woman between 18 and 30 years old in good health. Each CDR3 is given with its conserved first and last residue. Fields, in order: D gene, J gene, clone size, V gene, CDR3 DNA, CDR3 protein. A D gene is named only where the DNA matches it firmly. Clone sizes are given selectively: once, few, many, or a class where the clone is expanded.

-,TRBJ1-2,many,TRBV5-1,TGCGCCAGCAGCTTGGGATCGACAGATAACTATGGCTACACCTTC,CASSLGSTDNYGYTF
-,TRBJ2-7,-,TRBV27,TGTGCCAGCAGTCCACTGCAGGTTGGGGCGCAGTACTTC,CASSPLQVGAQYF
TRBD2,TRBJ2-3,few,TRBV9,TGTGCCAGCAGCGCAGCGGGGGGCACAGATACGCAGTATTTT,CASSAAGGTDTQYF
-,TRBJ2-7,many,TRBV4-2,TGTGCCAGCAGCCAAGGGCTCGCGCTCTCCTACGAGCAGTACTTC,CASSQGLALSYEQYF
-,TRBJ1-1,many,TRBV7-3,TGTGCCAGCAGCTTAAACGGGTACACTGAAGCTTTCTTT,CASSLNGYTEAFF
-,TRBJ2-6,few,TRBV2,TGTGCCACACGACAGGGGGCCAACGTCCTGACTTTC,CATRQGANVLTF
-,TRBJ2-3,few,TRBV9,TGTGCCAGCTTAGGTAGCGAGGCAGATACGCAGTATTTT,CASLGSEADTQYF
-,TRBJ2-3,many,TRBV3-1,TGTGCCAGCAGCCCCCATGCGGGGGCCCCAGATACGCAGTATTTT,CASSPHAGAPDTQYF
TRBD1,TRBJ2-7,-,TRBV7-9,TGTGCCGGCAGGGACAGGAGCTCCTACGAGCAGTACTTC,CAGRDRSSYEQYF
-,TRBJ1-5,-,TRBV10-3,TGTGCCATCAGTGTCGACAGCAGCAATCAGCCCCAGCATTTT,CAISVDSSNQPQHF
-,TRBJ2-5,few,TRBV5-6,TGTGCCAGCAGCTTCTCTCTGGAGTACCAAGAGACCCAGTACTTC,CASSFSLEYQETQYF
-,TRBJ2-3,few,TRBV7-9,TGTGCCAGCAGCTTAGGGCAGACAGGATACACAGATACGCAGTATTTT,CASSLGQTGYTDTQYF
-,TRBJ2-5,many,TRBV6-2/TRBV6-3,TGTGCCAGCAGCCTAGGTCCTCCGGCGGCCCAGTACTTC,CASSLGPPAAQYF